What follows are 9 T cell receptor beta chains derived from one specimen sequenced in a study of blood T cell repertoires in COVID-19. Assay used: immunoSEQ multiplex PCR; TCRdb lists only in-frame clones, some missing. The table lists over 250,000 clones, approximately 88% of them singletons. The sample taken for sequencing was PBMCs or T cells enriched from blood (not recorded which). The receptors were gathered from a woman aged 18-29 years who had recovered from COVID-19.

V usage is TRBV5-1 and J usage is TRBJ1-4, with no clear D. CDR1 SGHRS and CDR2 YFSETQ come from the germline V gene. The CDR3 extends over 16 amino acids. V was shortened by 0 bases and J by 0 bases, with 9 bases between the two germline ends. In nucleotides, the CDR3 is TGCGCCAGCAGCTTGGCCGCAGGTGCAACTAATGAAAAACTGTTTTTT. It translates to CASSLAAGATNEKLFF.

The DNA of the CDR3 is TGTGCCAGCACAGGGAAGGGGAACACCATATATTTT. Protein product: CASTGKGNTIYF. The chain links TRBV28 to TRBJ1-3; tentative D call: TRBD1 (5 bases). The V end lost 7 bases, the J end lost 7 bases, and 11 bases lay between the germline ends. The CDR3 has 12 residues. The germline V gene has CDR1 MDHEN and CDR2 SYDVKM.

J is TRBJ2-7 and V is TRBV3-1 (or the pseudogene TRBV3-2); D gene unclear. CDR1 and CDR2 (germline): LGHDT, YNNKEL (reference sequence). This CDR3 region has 15 residues. The V end lost 1 base, the J end lost 6 bases, and 16 bases lay between the germline ends. CDR3 in amino acids: CASSQGTDPPTEQYF. In DNA, the CDR3 is TGTGCCAGCAGCCAAGGAACAGACCCCCCTACCGAGCAGTACTTC.

This clone appeared once. This chain uses TRBV27 with TRBJ2-1; a possible D gene is TRBD2 (6 bases). CDR1 is MNHEY, CDR2 SMNVEV, per germline (reference sequence). This CDR3 is 16 amino acids long. V lost 5 bases and J lost 5, with 19 bases in between. CDR3: CASSTSTSGLNNEQFF. The CDR3 DNA reads as TGTGCCAGCAGTACCTCCACGTCGGGACTGAACAATGAGCAGTTCTTC.

DNA for the CDR3: TGCGCCAGCAGCCTACAGGGCACTAATGAAAAACTGTTTTTT. Its translation: CASSLQGTNEKLFF. The chain links TRBV4-3 to TRBJ1-4; perhaps TRBD1 as D (6 bases). This CDR3 comprises 14 residues. Trimming took 4 bases from V and 2 from J, leaving 8 bases between them. Germline lookup yields CDR1 LGHNA and CDR2 YSLEER.

The rearrangement joins TRBV28 to TRBJ1-2, with D possibly being TRBD1 (5 bases). This CDR3 has 13 amino acids. Germline assignment: CDR1 MDHEN and CDR2 SYDVKM. V was cut by 5 bases and J by 1 base, with 8 bases left in between. In nucleotides, the CDR3 is TGTGCCAGCAGTCCTCAGGGTAACTATGGCTACACCTTC. Encoded protein: CASSPQGNYGYTF.

J is TRBJ2-1 and V is TRBV7-2, with TRBD1 identical over 8 bases. V was clipped by 11 bases and J by 2 bases; unmatched bases: 11. The CDR3 is 15 amino acids. Germline V gives CDR1 SGHTA, CDR2 FQGNSA. In DNA form, the CDR3 reads TGTGCCGCTTGGTCCGTGACAGGGGCCTACAATGAGCAGTTCTTC. This translates into CAAWSVTGAYNEQFF.

The J gene is TRBJ1-4, the V gene TRBV18, with D possibly being TRBD1 (5 bases). This CDR3 region has 12 residues. Germline assignment: CDR1 KGHSH and CDR2 LQKENI. V dropped 5 bases and J dropped 8 bases, with 9 bases sitting between them. CDR3 in DNA: TGTGCCAGCTCAGCTAGGGGCGAAAAACTGTTTTTT. The encoded protein is CASSARGEKLFF.

The chain links TRBV6-6 to TRBJ1-4, with a possible D match to TRBD1 (5 bases). The V end lost 7 bases, the J end lost 4 bases, and 16 bases lay between the germline ends. CDR1 and CDR2 (germline): MNHNY, SVGAGI (reference sequence). The CDR3 runs 15 residues. CDR3 loop: CASNAWGRDNEKLFF. The CDR3, as DNA: TGTGCCAGCAACGCATGGGGCAGGGATAATGAAAAACTGTTTTTT.